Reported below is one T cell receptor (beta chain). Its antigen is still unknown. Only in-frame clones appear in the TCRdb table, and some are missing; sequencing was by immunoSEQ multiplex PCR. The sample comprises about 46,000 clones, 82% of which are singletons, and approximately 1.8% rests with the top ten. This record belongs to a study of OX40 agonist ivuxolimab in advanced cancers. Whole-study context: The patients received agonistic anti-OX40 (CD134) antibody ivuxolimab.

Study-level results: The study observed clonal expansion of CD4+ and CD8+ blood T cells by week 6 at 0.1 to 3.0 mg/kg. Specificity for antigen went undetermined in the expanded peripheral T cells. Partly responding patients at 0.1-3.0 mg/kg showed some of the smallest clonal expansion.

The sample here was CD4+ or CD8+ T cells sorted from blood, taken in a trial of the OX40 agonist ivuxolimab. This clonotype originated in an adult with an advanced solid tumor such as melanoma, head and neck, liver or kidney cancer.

The CDR3 bases are TGTGCCAGCAGTGGGGAGGACAGGTGGCGAGAGTATTTT. Translation: CASSGEDRWREYF. The chain has TRBV6-4 and TRBJ2-3; D perhaps matches TRBD1 (7 bases). The CDR3 extends over 13 amino acids. The V gene lost 4 bases and the J gene lost 13 bases, with 18 bases spanning the gap. Germline V lookup: CDR1 MRHNA, CDR2 SNTAGT.